The clone carrying this T cell receptor beta chain has only a few counts. Its antigen is not known. The PCR ran on 60 Vbeta and 13 Jbeta primers. This table comes from immunoSEQ multiplex PCR, and its TCRdb copy is limited to in-frame clones, with some not included. The sample gives some 170,000 clones, under 80% of which show up once; less than 2.5% is in the top ten. Germline V CDR1 and CDR2: PRHDT, FYEKMQ (reference sequence). Trimming removed 0 bases at V and 4 bases at J, with 12 bases between. The CDR3 totals 15 residues. This record comes from a study of cytomegalovirus exposure and HLA in healthy donors. Nominal health characterized the donors when sampled, though unrecorded immune exposures were likely. Findings and limits, study-wide: Diagnosis of cytomegalovirus status made by the classifier reportedly showed high specificity and sensitivity. Productive status was seen about 90% or about 30% of the time for most TCR beta V segments in an earlier analysis. In a later analysis, TCR beta V- and J-gene trimming showed a link to a missense DCLRE1C variant.

J is TRBJ1-1 and V is TRBV13; D not certain. The sequenced sample consisted of PBMCs. The clonotype originates from a human donor in good health. The CDR3 DNA is TGTGCCAGCAGCTTAGGCGGGGAATTGGGCACTGAAGCTTTCTTT. This sequence encodes CASSLGGELGTEAFF. The full variable domain, its missing parts supplied by reference TRBV13 and TRBJ1-1, is AAGVIQSPRHLIKEKRETATLKCYPIPRHDTVYWYQQGPGQDPQFLISFYEKMQSDKGSIPDRFSAQQFSDYHSELNMSSLELGDSALYFCASSLGGELGTEAFFGQGTRLTVV.